This entry lists 3 T cell receptor beta chains sequenced from one sample in a study of cytomegalovirus exposure and HLA in healthy donors. 13 Jbeta primers and 60 Vbeta primers were used for the PCR. Sequenced by immunoSEQ multiplex PCR; TCRdb stores in-frame clones only, minus some. The sample has 210,000 or so clones; around 80% are singletons. The sequencing sample was made of PBMCs. Receptor source: a boy aged 5-17 years in good health and CMV-seronegative.

As concerns this clone: Different DNA sequences within this sample yield the same CDR3. The chain recombines TRBV6-5 with TRBJ2-7; D is perhaps TRBD1 (6 bases). V lost 2 bases, J lost 5 bases, and 16 bases lay in between. This CDR3 comprises 15 residues. CDR1 is MNHEY and CDR2 is SVGAGI in the germline V gene. CDR3 region: CASSYNIQGWHEQYF. The CDR3 DNA reads as TGTGCCAGCAGTTACAATATACAGGGTTGGCACGAGCAGTACTTC.

The chain is built from TRBV19 and TRBJ2-1; TRBD2 aligns across 7 bases. The V and J ends lost 10 bases and 0 bases, in that order; junction bases with no gene match: 15. CDR3 size: 17 residues. CDR1 is LNHDA and CDR2 is SQIVND in the germline V gene (reference sequence). This chain's CDR3 is CATGLSSGLSSYNEQFF. CDR3 coding DNA: TGTGCCACCGGCCTCTCTAGCGGCCTATCCTCCTACAATGAGCAGTTCTTC. Full variable domain (outside the CDR3, taken from reference TRBV19 and TRBJ2-1): DGGITQSPKYLFRKEGQNVTLSCEQNLNHDAMYWYRQDPGQGLRLIYYSQIVNDFQKGDIAEGYSVSREKKESFPLTVTSAQKNPTAFYLCATGLSSGLSSYNEQFFGPGTRLTVL.

This clone was found a few times. The rearrangement joins TRBV5-4 to TRBJ1-1; TRBD1 might be the D (5 bases). Deletions cut 0 bases from V and 1 base from J, with 10 bases between. Germline loops: CDR1 SGHNT, CDR2 YYREEE (reference sequence). The CDR3 has 15 amino acids. CDR3 protein: CASSLGGGGNTEAFF. As DNA, the CDR3 is TGTGCCAGCAGCTTGGGGGGCGGGGGGAACACTGAAGCTTTCTTT.